A single sample is the source of the 21 T cell receptor beta chains below, sequenced in a study of cytomegalovirus exposure and HLA in healthy donors. Researchers ran the PCR with 60 Vbeta and 13 Jbeta primers. The method was immunoSEQ multiplex PCR; TCRdb's version includes in-frame clones alone and lacks a portion of them. The table lists nearly 110,000 clones, approximately 80% of them singletons. Input material: PBMCs. The receptor source for this set is a man aged 50 to 59 in good health and CMV-seronegative.

The count of this clone is one. The V call is TRBV5-4, the J call TRBJ2-2; D possibly corresponds to TRBD2 (6 bases). In germline, CDR1 is SGHNT, CDR2 YYREEE (reference sequence). This CDR3 region has 15 residues. V was trimmed by 0 bases and J by 1 base, leaving 7 bases between them. CDR3 residues: CASSLASENTGELFF. CDR3 nucleotides: TGTGCCAGCAGCTTGGCTAGCGAGAACACCGGGGAGCTGTTTTTT.

A few counts support this clone. The CDR3: CASSLGVDRGSGELFF. The CDR3 DNA reads as TGTGCCAGCAGCTTGGGAGTGGACAGGGGGAGCGGGGAGCTGTTTTTT. This chain connects TRBV7-6 to TRBJ2-2; 10 bases line up with TRBD1. The CDR3 length is 16 residues. Trimming at V came to 3 bases and at J to 7 bases, leaving 8 bases not matched to a gene. From germline, CDR1 is SGHVS and CDR2 FNYEAQ.

CDR3 nucleotides: TGTGCCAGCAGTTACTCGGGAGCGGGGGCACGGGAGCAGTACGTC. It yields the protein CASSYSGAGAREQYV. The V gene is TRBV6-6, the J gene TRBJ2-7, with TRBD2 matching over 8 bases. This CDR3 region has 15 residues. The germline CDR1 and CDR2 sequences are MNHNY and SVGAGI (reference sequence). V lost 0 bases, J lost 7 bases, and 8 bases stayed unmatched.

The chain has TRBV5-1 and TRBJ1-5; D ambiguous. Germline V gene sequence: CDR1 SGHRS, CDR2 YFSETQ. This CDR3 is built from 13 residues. V gave up 1 base and J gave up 3 bases, with 5 bases separating them. The CDR3 DNA sequence: TGCGCCAGCAGCTTGTCTTCCAATCAGCCCCAGCATTTT. This translates into CASSLSSNQPQHF.

The rearrangement uses TRBV5-6 and TRBJ2-2; D is undetermined. Germline V gene lookup returns CDR1 SGHDT and CDR2 YYEEEE. The CDR3 contains 16 residues. V shed 3 bases and J shed 0 bases, with 12 bases lying between them. This CDR3 is CASSSSRNANTGELFF. CDR3 in DNA: TGTGCCAGCAGCTCCTCGAGGAACGCGAACACCGGGGAGCTGTTTTTT.

This clone is a singleton in its sample. The V call is TRBV7-6, the J call TRBJ1-2, with a tentative D call TRBD1 (5 bases). Germline V gene data show CDR1 as SGHVS and CDR2 as FNYEAQ. V lost 5 bases and J lost 1, with 29 bases in between. This CDR3 spans 20 amino acids. The CDR3 sequence: CASSPQFWRFTERGNYGYTF. For the CDR3, the DNA is TGTGCCAGCAGCCCCCAATTTTGGCGATTCACCGAAAGGGGTAACTATGGCTACACCTTC.

J is TRBJ1-5 and V is TRBV9, with D perhaps TRBD1 (6 bases). CDR3 size: 15 residues. The germline gives CDR1 SGDLS, CDR2 YYNGEE. V shed 3 bases and J shed 4 bases, with 14 bases lying between them. The CDR3 loop is CASSAGGASNQPQHF. CDR3 nucleotides: TGTGCCAGCAGCGCCGGGGGGGCTTCTAATCAGCCCCAGCATTTT.

This clone has a handful of counts. This chain joins TRBV28 and TRBJ2-7; maybe TRBD1 (5 bases). Germline V gene lookup returns CDR1 MDHEN and CDR2 SYDVKM. The ends were cut back, 6 bases at V and 3 bases at J, with 15 bases in the middle. The CDR3 length is 14 residues. This CDR3 is CASRPPGQGYEQYV. The DNA for the CDR3 is TGTGCCAGCAGACCTCCGGGTCAGGGCTACGAGCAGTACGTC.

The chain joins TRBV10-3 to TRBJ2-1; 14 bases match TRBD2. CDR3 size: 19 residues. V lost 6 bases and J lost 7; bases outside the gene matches: 17. Germline values: CDR1 ENHRY, CDR2 SYGVKD. CDR3 DNA: TGTGCCATCAGCGCTGGACTAGCGGGGGGCCGGGGGGGAGGGAATGAGCAGTTCTTC. This encodes CAISAGLAGGRGGGNEQFF.

J is TRBJ2-5 and V is TRBV5-1; 9 nucleotides match TRBD1. The J segment lost 8 bases and the V segment lost 3 bases, leaving 11 bases of the junction unmatched. The CDR3 loop spans 15 amino acids. CDR1 is SGHRS, CDR2 YFSETQ, per germline. CDR3 in DNA: TGCGCCAGCAGCTCCCTCCCGGGACAGGGTGTAACCCAGTACTTC. Protein product: CASSSLPGQGVTQYF. The entire variable domain, with the rest obtained from reference TRBV5-1 and TRBJ2-5, is as follows: KAGVTQTPRYLIKTRGQQVTLSCSPISGHRSVSWYQQTPGQGLQFLFEYFSETQRNKGNFPGRFSGRQFSNSRSEMNVSTLELGDSALYLCASSSLPGQGVTQYFGPGTRLLVL.

This clone was picked up one time. The chain couples TRBV2 to TRBJ1-3; D gene uncertain. Germline V gives CDR1 SNHLY, CDR2 FYNNEI. Trimming pared 6 bases from V and 1 base from J, leaving 13 bases between. This CDR3 is built from 15 residues. CDR3 DNA: TGTGCCAGCAGAGGACTCTGGAGGTCTGGAAACACCATATATTTT. Residues: CASRGLWRSGNTIYF. Together with reference TRBV2 and TRBJ1-3, the CDR3 gives the full variable domain: EPEVTQTPSHQVTQMGQEVILRCVPISNHLYFYWYRQILGQKVEFLVSFYNNEISEKSEIFDDQFSVERPDGSNFTLKIRSTKLEDSAMYFCASRGLWRSGNTIYFGEGSWLTVV.

As concerns this clone: Here the CDR3 omits its conserved ending phenylalanine or tryptophan, so a read error is the likely source. Because the CDR3's place on the DNA is in doubt, the DNA is left out and the CDR3 is given as listed by TCRdb. This chain links TRBV7-2 with TRBJ2-7; the D segment call TRBD1 is taken from the table without a DNA check. The V gene's germline CDR1 is SGHTA and CDR2 FQGNSA. The CDR3 has 14 amino acids, counting both end residues. This CDR3 reads CASSSIRDRALSSI.

This chain links TRBV7-2 with TRBJ2-7; a possible D gene is TRBD1 (6 bases). This CDR3 is 16 amino acids long. In germline, CDR1 is SGHTA, CDR2 FQGNSA. Trimming took 1 base from V and 0 from J, leaving 13 bases between them. CDR3 DNA sequence: TGTGCCAGCAGCTTAGGAACAGGGTCGAGCTCCTACGAGCAGTACTTC. Translating gives CASSLGTGSSSYEQYF. The full variable domain, completed using reference TRBV7-2 and TRBJ2-7, is GAGVSQSPSNKVTEKGKDVELRCDPISGHTALYWYRQSLGQGLEFLIYFQGNSAPDKSGLPSDRFSAERTGGSVSTLTIQRTQQEDSAVYLCASSLGTGSSSYEQYFGPGTRLTVT.

The genes are TRBV5-5 and TRBJ2-7; D call uncertain. V dropped 2 bases and J dropped 2 bases, with 11 bases sitting between them. Germline V lookup: CDR1 SGHKS, CDR2 YYEKEE (reference sequence). The CDR3 extends over 14 amino acids. CDR3 DNA: TGTGCCAGCAGCTTAGGTCCAGGCCCCTACGAGCAGTACGTC. This encodes CASSLGPGPYEQYV.

This clone was observed a few times. The chain has TRBV7-3 and TRBJ2-3; possible D gene TRBD1, 6 bases. The CDR3 length is 14 residues. V dropped 5 bases and J dropped 2 bases, with 11 bases sitting between them. From germline, CDR1 is SGHTA and CDR2 FQGTGA. For the CDR3, the DNA is TGTGCCAGCAGCCCTACAGGGAACACAGATACGCAGTATTTT. Its protein product is CASSPTGNTDTQYF.

This clone was seen a single time. J is TRBJ1-2 and V is TRBV19; a weak D match, TRBD1 (6 bases). V was pared by 6 bases and J by 8 bases, with 28 bases between. Germline V gene lookup returns CDR1 LNHDA and CDR2 SQIVND (reference sequence). The CDR3 runs 17 residues. CDR3 in amino acids: CASSRPQDGARGRGYTF. CDR3 nucleotide sequence: TGTGCCAGTAGCCGCCCTCAAGACGGAGCCAGGGGAAGAGGCTACACCTTC.

This clone has more than one count but fewer than ten. V usage is TRBV27 and J usage is TRBJ1-2; possibly TRBD1 for D (6 bases). Germline CDR1 is MNHEY and CDR2 is SMNVEV (reference sequence). The CDR3 extends over 17 amino acids. V was shortened by 3 bases and J by 6 bases, with 23 bases between the two germline ends. The CDR3 sequence is CASSFIRDNPALDGYTF. The CDR3, as DNA: TGTGCCAGCAGTTTTATTAGGGACAACCCAGCGCTCGATGGCTACACCTTC.

This clone is a singleton in its sample. The chain joins TRBV7-9 to TRBJ2-7, with TRBD1 as a possible D gene (5 bases). The V end was cut by 6 bases, the J end by 6 bases, with 15 bases between. The germline V gene has CDR1 SEHNR and CDR2 FQNEAQ (reference sequence). The CDR3 has 13 amino acids. The CDR3 loop reads CASSSETVSEQYV. For the CDR3, the DNA is TGTGCCAGCAGTTCTGAGACAGTCAGCGAGCAGTACGTC.

The CDR3 protein is CASISGTLYGYTF. The CDR3 coding sequence is TGCGCCAGCATTTCCGGGACTCTCTATGGCTACACCTTC. This sequence joins TRBV23-1 and TRBJ1-2, with a weak D call TRBD1 (5 bases). Being an ORF, TRBV23-1 has a function that is uncertain. The CDR3 loop spans 13 amino acids. The V and J ends lost 7 bases and 4 bases respectively, with 13 bases between them.

This clone has a handful of counts. This rearrangement joins TRBV4-1 to TRBJ2-7; tentative D call: TRBD1 (6 bases). This CDR3 has 16 amino acids. Germline assignment: CDR1 MGHRA and CDR2 YSYEKL. V was trimmed by 3 bases and J by 3 bases, leaving 18 bases between them. DNA for the CDR3: TGCGCCAGCAGCCAGGCTCTTAGGACAGACATCTACGAGCAGTACTTC. Protein: CASSQALRTDIYEQYF.

Only one count was recorded for this clone. The rearrangement uses TRBV5-4 and TRBJ1-1; a weak D match, TRBD1 (5 bases). Germline CDR1 reads SGHNT; CDR2 reads YYREEE (reference sequence). The CDR3 runs to 14 residues. Trimming removed 5 bases at V and 6 bases at J, with 17 bases between. This chain's CDR3 is CASRSQGVQAEAFF. Written as DNA, the CDR3 is TGTGCCAGCAGGAGTCAGGGTGTCCAGGCTGAAGCTTTCTTT. Combining the CDR3 with reference TRBV5-4 and TRBJ1-1 gives the whole variable domain ETGVTQSPTHLIKTRGQQVTLRCSSQSGHNTVSWYQQALGQGPQFIFQYYREEENGRGNFPPRFSGLQFPNYSSELNVNALELDDSALYLCASRSQGVQAEAFFGQGTRLTVV.